This T cell receptor beta chain was captured by sequencing in a study of Ad26.COV2.S vaccination and SARS-CoV-2 variants. Regarding the study as a whole: Reportedly, after vaccination the spike-specific CD8+ and CD4+ T cell responses displayed substantial breadth.

The CDR3 runs 13 residues. CDR1 is ENHRY, CDR2 SYGVKD, per germline. V was pared by 5 bases and J by 1 base, with 0 bases of the junction left unmatched. The table came from immunoSEQ multiplex PCR; TCRdb's copy has only in-frame clones and leaves some out. The sample yields a few hundred thousand clones, around 92% seen once. Treatment in this sample: 15 to 20 received Ad26.COV2.S at low or high dose, single or two shots; five or six received placebo; per-sample allocation not given. Sampling took place 63 days after the first vaccine or placebo injection. Ad26 vector vaccine expressed Wuhan-strain SARS-CoV-2 spike. As concerns this clone: Antigen specificity is unknown.

This chain joins TRBV10-3 and TRBJ1-1, with TRBD1 identical over 8 bases. The starting material was peripheral blood, obtained in a trial of Ad26.COV2.S vaccine versus placebo. This receptor was obtained from a person aged 18-65 years who received the Ad26.COV2.S COVID-19 vaccine or a placebo. This chain's CDR3 is CAISTGGNTEAFF. The DNA for the CDR3 is TGTGCCATCAGTACAGGGGGGAACACTGAAGCTTTCTTT.